Below are 23 T cell receptor beta chains sequenced from a single sample in a study of T cell responses to AZD1222 COVID-19 vaccine. Here immunoSEQ multiplex PCR was the method, and the copy in TCRdb shows in-frame clones only, minus some. The sample lists about 110,000 clones, about 91% occurring once. Sequencing used peripheral blood, obtained on day 0 of AZD1222 vaccination. The source is an adult in good health.

The CDR3 DNA reads as TGTGCCACCAGCAGAGACGCGGACAGCTTCTCCCAGCCCCAGCATTTT. Protein: CATSRDADSFSQPQHF. This sequence joins TRBV15 and TRBJ1-5; D is perhaps TRBD1 (6 bases). The V gene lost 0 bases and the J gene lost 7 bases, with 16 bases spanning the gap. Germline V gene lookup returns CDR1 LNHNV and CDR2 YYDKDF (reference sequence). The CDR3 is 16 residues long.

The chain couples TRBV29-1 to TRBJ2-1; 8 nucleotides align to TRBD2. From germline, CDR1 is SQVTM and CDR2 ANQGSEA. V lost 5 bases and J lost 0; bases outside the gene matches: 6. This CDR3 is built from 15 residues. The CDR3 here is CSVSLGGASYNEQFF. CDR3 nucleotide sequence: TGCAGCGTTAGCCTCGGGGGGGCCTCCTACAATGAGCAGTTCTTC.

The rearrangement joins TRBV14 to TRBJ1-1; 10 bases are shared with TRBD1. The germline V gene has CDR1 SGHDN and CDR2 FVKESK. After removal of 3 bases from V and 0 bases from J, the junction contained 7 bases not matched to a gene. The CDR3 is made up of 17 amino acids. The CDR3 is CASSHRDRGIMNTEAFF. CDR3 in DNA: TGTGCCAGCAGCCACCGGGACAGGGGCATAATGAACACTGAAGCTTTCTTT.

The chain joins TRBV7-2 to TRBJ1-1, with D possibly matching TRBD1 (6 bases). The CDR3 loop spans 14 amino acids. Germline CDR1 reads SGHTA; CDR2 reads FQGNSA. The V end was cut by 5 bases, the J end by 3 bases, with 13 bases between. The chain's CDR3 is CASSNTGSDTEAFF. The CDR3 nucleotides are TGTGCCAGCAGCAATACAGGGTCGGACACTGAAGCTTTCTTT.

The chain is built from TRBV18 and TRBJ1-2, with D perhaps TRBD1 (6 bases). This CDR3 is 16 amino acids long. The ends were cut back, 0 bases at V and 0 bases at J, with 11 bases in the middle. Per the germline V gene, CDR1 is KGHSH and CDR2 is LQKENI. CDR3 amino acids: CASSPPGQTANYGYTF. The CDR3 DNA follows: TGTGCCAGCTCACCACCGGGACAAACAGCTAACTATGGCTACACCTTC.

This clone was seen only a few times. The chain uses TRBV9 and TRBJ1-2, with unresolved D. Germline V gene sequence: CDR1 SGDLS, CDR2 YYNGEE. V was pared by 0 bases and J by 4 bases, with 10 bases between. CDR3 length equals 14 residues. CDR3 coding DNA: TGTGCCAGCAGCGTAGGGGGAAGGAGCTATGGCTACACCTTC. This sequence encodes CASSVGGRSYGYTF.

V usage is TRBV2 and J usage is TRBJ1-1; 7 positions agree with TRBD1. There are 12 residues in the CDR3. In germline, CDR1 is SNHLY, CDR2 FYNNEI. Germline trimming cut 8 bases from V and 5 bases from J; bases unmatched to any gene: 5. The chain's CDR3 is CASEDRRTEAFF. CDR3 sequence (DNA): TGTGCCAGCGAGGACAGGAGGACTGAAGCTTTCTTT.

The chain uses TRBV5-4 and TRBJ2-3; D gene uncertain. The V and J ends lost 2 bases and 3 bases respectively, with 4 bases between them. This CDR3 has 12 residues. Germline CDR1 reads SGHNT; CDR2 reads YYREEE (reference sequence). Here the CDR3 DNA reads TGTGCCAGCAGCTTAATAACAGATACGCAGTATTTT. Encoded protein: CASSLITDTQYF.

The chain combines TRBV7-2 with TRBJ2-7, with D possibly called TRBD1 or TRBD2 (5 bases each). The CDR3 is 14 amino acids. In germline, CDR1 is SGHTA, CDR2 FQGNSA. Trimming removed 2 bases at V and 6 bases at J, with 14 bases between. CDR3 DNA: TGTGCCAGCAGCTTATTGGGGACCCCTGGCGAGCAGTACTTC. As protein: CASSLLGTPGEQYF.

This chain uses TRBV6-5 with TRBJ1-3; tentatively, D is TRBD1 (5 bases). Germline-derived CDR1 and CDR2 are MNHEY and SVGAGI. Trimming removed 0 bases from V and 2 bases from J, with 5 bases in between. The length of the CDR3 is 14 residues. The CDR3 protein is CASSYSTAGNTIYF. As DNA, the CDR3 is TGTGCCAGCAGTTACTCGACAGCTGGAAACACCATATATTTT.

This clone was picked up a small number of times. CDR3 bases: TGTGCCAGCAGTTCACAGCTCACAGATACGCAGTATTTT. This translates into CASSSQLTDTQYF. The rearrangement uses TRBV27 and TRBJ2-3; no firm D call. Germline V gene sequence: CDR1 MNHEY, CDR2 SMNVEV (reference sequence). CDR3 length: 13 amino acids. The V end was cut by 4 bases, the J end by 2 bases, with 7 bases between.

The chain carries TRBV10-2 and TRBJ1-5, with D possibly being TRBD1 (5 bases). Trimming left V 3 bases short and J 9 bases short, with 15 bases between. Germline V gene lookup returns CDR1 WSHSY and CDR2 SAAADI. The CDR3 runs 14 residues. CDR3 in DNA: TGCGCCAGCAGTGAAGGCCAGGGATTGCTGCCCCAGCATTTT. This encodes CASSEGQGLLPQHF.

The J gene is TRBJ2-7, the V gene TRBV15; D gene uncertain. Per the germline V gene, CDR1 is LNHNV and CDR2 is YYDKDF (reference sequence). The length of the CDR3 is 14 residues. Between the trimmed V and J ends, which lost 0 bases and 1 base, there was a span of 7 bases. This CDR3 is CATSREDGSYEQYF. The CDR3 DNA sequence: TGTGCCACCAGCAGAGAGGACGGGTCCTACGAGCAGTACTTC.

The rearrangement links TRBV10-3 to TRBJ2-3; D remains unclear. Trimming stripped 0 bases from V and 1 base from J, with 8 bases between. The CDR3 extends over 15 amino acids. In germline, CDR1 is ENHRY, CDR2 SYGVKD. CDR3 in DNA: TGTGCCATCAGTGAGTCGTCCCAGCGCACAGATACGCAGTATTTT. This gives the protein CAISESSQRTDTQYF.

The chain links TRBV24-1 to TRBJ1-4; no reliable D call. CDR1 is KGHDR and CDR2 is SFDVKD in the germline V gene. CDR3 length: 12 residues. The V end lost 4 bases, the J end lost 5 bases, and 4 bases lay between the germline ends. CDR3 bases: TGTGCCACCAGTGAGCGGAATGAAAAACTGTTTTTT. Amino acids: CATSERNEKLFF.

The genes are TRBV5-6 and TRBJ2-1, with D tentatively TRBD1 (6 bases). V lost 4 bases to trimming and J lost 0 bases, with 11 bases between them. Germline CDR1 is SGHDT and CDR2 is YYEEEE. This CDR3 contains 15 residues. The CDR3 DNA reads as TGTGCCAGCAGCCTGGAAGGGGGCTCCTACAATGAGCAGTTCTTC. Protein sequence: CASSLEGGSYNEQFF.

This rearrangement joins TRBV6-2 or TRBV6-3 to TRBJ2-1; perhaps D is TRBD1 or TRBD2 (6 bases each). The CDR3 consists of 15 residues. Trimming left V 1 base short and J 5 bases short, with 12 bases between. CDR1 and CDR2 (germline): MNHEY, SVGEGT. CDR3 loop: CASSYWGAGNNEQFF. The CDR3 nucleotides read TGTGCCAGCAGTTACTGGGGGGCGGGAAACAATGAGCAGTTCTTC.

This chain connects TRBV2 to TRBJ2-7; maybe TRBD2 (6 bases). Germline V lookup: CDR1 SNHLY, CDR2 FYNNEI. Trimming left V 11 bases short and J 5 bases short, with 16 bases between. CDR3 length equals 12 residues. Written as DNA, the CDR3 is TGTGCCGGACTAAAAGGGGTCGACGAGCAGTACTTC. Protein product: CAGLKGVDEQYF.

The chain links TRBV29-1 to TRBJ1-1; tentative D call: TRBD1 (5 bases). This CDR3 is 11 amino acids long. The germline V gene encodes CDR1 SQVTM and CDR2 ANQGSEA. V lost 2 bases to trimming and J lost 8 bases, with 9 bases between them. The CDR3 coding sequence is TGCAGCGTTGAAAGGGGACGGGAAGCTTTCTTT. Protein product: CSVERGREAFF.

This chain joins TRBV10-3 and TRBJ1-2; unclear D gene. The CDR3 loop spans 12 amino acids. V lost 9 bases, J lost 2 bases, and 10 bases lay in between. CDR1 is ENHRY and CDR2 is SYGVKD in the germline V gene. The CDR3 protein is CAIKSDNYGYTF. CDR3 nucleotides: TGTGCCATAAAATCAGACAACTATGGCTACACCTTC.

The rearrangement uses TRBV25-1 and TRBJ1-3; D is undetermined. The CDR3 sequence is 14 residues long. V gave up 6 bases and J gave up 0 bases, with 9 bases separating them. CDR1 is MGHDK, CDR2 SYGVNS, per germline. CDR3 loop: CASSDPTSGNTIYF. The CDR3 DNA sequence: TGTGCCAGCAGCGACCCCACCTCTGGAAACACCATATATTTT.

The gene calls are TRBV3-1 (or the pseudogene TRBV3-2) and TRBJ2-2, with 9 bases matching TRBD2. The CDR3 contains 13 residues. From germline, CDR1 is LGHDT and CDR2 YNNKEL (reference sequence). In nucleotides, the CDR3 is TGTGCTACCGGCCAGCGGGGGGCCGGGGAGCTGTTTTTT. It encodes CATGQRGAGELFF.

J is TRBJ2-7 and V is TRBV7-6; D is perhaps TRBD1 or TRBD2 (6 bases each). CDR3 length equals 15 residues. Germline loops: CDR1 SGHVS, CDR2 FNYEAQ. V was pared by 4 bases and J by 4 bases, with 17 bases between. The CDR3 DNA reads as TGTGCCAGCAGCTCCATCCCCGGGGGCCAATACGAGCAGTACTTC. It yields the protein CASSSIPGGQYEQYF.